This T cell receptor (beta chain) was recovered during a study of T-cell reconstitution after alpha-beta-depleted transplantation in children. Findings and limits, study-wide: Some patients showed high day-60 TCRbeta diversity, which derived from surviving recipient T cells and thymic progenitors. T-cell counts and diversity at one year post-transplant came mainly from newly produced T cells.

It was with unique molecular identifiers that the TCRbeta library was prepared. In TCRdb, the PCR reads were re-called with MiXCR into one record per CDR3 protein. The table has about 290,000 distinct CDR3 sequences, around a tenth seen once; the top ten hold around 7.5%. Remarks on this clonotype: Its antigen is not known.

The CDR3 contains 14 residues. V was clipped by 6 bases and J by 6 bases, with 17 bases between them. Germline V gene data show CDR1 as SQVTM and CDR2 as ANQGSEA. The TCR was taken from a boy younger than two with acute myeloid leukemia, due to receive a stem cell transplant. This specimen consisted of PBMCs, obtained before TCRalphabeta/CD19-depleted stem cell transplant. The chain joins TRBV29-1 to TRBJ2-2; a possible D gene is TRBD1 (6 bases). Here the CDR3 DNA reads TGCAGCGTATATACAGGGATCGGTGCCGGGGAGCTGTTTTTT. It is translated as CSVYTGIGAGELFF.